Following are 21 T cell receptor beta chains from one sample sequenced in a study of CD8 T cells in Susac syndrome. cDNA came from around 0.5 to 1 ug RNA primed by random hexamers. TCRdb itself ran the immunoSEQ multiplex PCR reads through MiXCR, one entry per CDR3 protein. The data show about 150,000 distinct CDR3 sequences, about 94% seen once. The sample taken for sequencing was CD8+ T cells from PBMCs. Every receptor here comes from a human donor with multiple sclerosis.

This clonotype was seen a few times. This sequence joins TRBV30 and TRBJ2-1; D not resolved. In germline, CDR1 is GTSNPN, CDR2 SVGIG (reference sequence). This CDR3 spans 11 amino acids. V was trimmed by 0 bases and J by 7 bases, leaving 4 bases between them. CDR3 nucleotide sequence: TGTGCCTGGAGTGTGGGGAATGAGCAGTTCTTC. This encodes CAWSVGNEQFF.

This clonotype showed up just once. The chain uses TRBV3-1 and TRBJ2-6, with D perhaps TRBD1 (5 bases). The V gene's germline CDR1 is LGHDT and CDR2 YNNKEL (reference sequence). This CDR3 comprises 20 residues. The V gene lost 4 bases and the J gene lost 0 bases, with 22 bases spanning the gap. The CDR3 reads CASSPHPRDVWISGANVLTF. The CDR3 nucleotides read TGTGCCAGCAGCCCTCACCCCAGGGATGTGTGGATCTCTGGGGCCAACGTCCTGACTTTC.

This sequence joins TRBV19 and TRBJ1-5, with D maybe TRBD1 (5 bases). The V gene's germline CDR1 is LNHDA and CDR2 SQIVND (reference sequence). The CDR3 contains 15 residues. The germline V and J ends were trimmed by 7 bases and 0 bases, with 13 bases remaining between them. CDR3 DNA sequence: TGTGCCAGTACCTCTTGGGGGAATAGCAATCAGCCCCAGCATTTT. Protein product: CASTSWGNSNQPQHF. Complete variable domain (other parts from reference TRBV19 and TRBJ1-5): DGGITQSPKYLFRKEGQNVTLSCEQNLNHDAMYWYRQDPGQGLRLIYYSQIVNDFQKGDIAEGYSVSREKKESFPLTVTSAQKNPTAFYLCASTSWGNSNQPQHFGDGTRLSIL.

The chain uses TRBV5-1 and TRBJ2-7; D remains unclear. Trimming stripped 0 bases from V and 2 bases from J, with 6 bases between. CDR3 length equals 13 residues. CDR1 SGHRS and CDR2 YFSETQ come from the germline V gene. CDR3 in DNA: TGCGCCAGCAGCTTGGATACAGCCTACGAGCAGTACTTC. This translates into CASSLDTAYEQYF.

This clonotype appeared a single time. CDR3 sequence: CASSTQMGTGEREQYF. CDR3 DNA sequence: TGCGCCAGCTCGACCCAGATGGGGACAGGGGAACGCGAGCAGTACTTC. The chain combines TRBV5-1 with TRBJ2-7, with 10 bases fitting TRBD1. V shed 7 bases, J shed 6 bases, and the junction held 16 bases outside the gene matches. This CDR3 is built from 16 residues. CDR1 and CDR2 from the germline V gene are SGHRS and YFSETQ.

This chain connects TRBV4-3 to TRBJ2-7; 11 bases fit TRBD2. V dropped 0 bases and J dropped 4; count of bases not matched to a gene: 8. The CDR3 contains 17 residues. Germline CDR1 and CDR2: LGHNA and YSLEER. CDR3 nucleotides: TGCGCCAGCAGCCAAGAGTGGAGGGCTAGCGGGGGGTACGAGCAGTACTTC. Translated: CASSQEWRASGGYEQYF.

V usage is TRBV12-3 or TRBV12-4 and J usage is TRBJ2-7; D gene unclear. Trimming pared 0 bases from V and 0 bases from J, leaving 9 bases between. This CDR3 contains 15 residues. CDR3 protein: CASSLALTSSYEQYF. The CDR3, as DNA: TGTGCCAGCAGTTTAGCGCTGACGAGCTCCTACGAGCAGTACTTC.

The V gene is TRBV2, the J gene TRBJ2-1, with 10 bases matching TRBD2. CDR1 and CDR2 (germline): SNHLY, FYNNEI. V was pared by 2 bases and J by 0 bases, with 13 bases of the junction left unmatched. CDR3 length equals 20 residues. The CDR3 DNA reads TGTGCCAGCAGTGAAAAGGAGCGGGGGGGCATCCCGAGCTCCTACAATGAGCAGTTCTTC. Translation: CASSEKERGGIPSSYNEQFF.

The chain couples TRBV5-6 to TRBJ1-1; no definite D call. V dropped 1 base and J dropped 0 bases, with 10 bases sitting between them. CDR1 and CDR2 from the germline V gene are SGHDT and YYEEEE. The CDR3 extends over 15 amino acids. The CDR3, as DNA: TGTGCCAGCAGCTTGTTGTCAGAGATGAACACTGAAGCTTTCTTT. It encodes CASSLLSEMNTEAFF.

This clonotype has just one count. The V gene is TRBV29-1, the J gene TRBJ2-1; TRBD1 matches at 7 bases. CDR3 length: 15 residues. Trimming cost V 7 bases and J 4 bases; bases outside gene matches: 13. CDR1 is SQVTM, CDR2 ANQGSEA, per germline. Here the CDR3 DNA reads TGCAGCGCTGTGGGTGGGTCAGGGGGATACAATGAGCAGTTCTTC. Residues: CSAVGGSGGYNEQFF.

The chain employs TRBV7-9 and TRBJ2-7; 7 nucleotides agree with TRBD1. Germline V gene lookup returns CDR1 SEHNR and CDR2 FQNEAQ (reference sequence). This CDR3 has 17 amino acids. Trimming at V came to 0 bases and at J to 1 base, leaving 9 bases not matched to a gene. DNA for the CDR3: TGTGCCAGCAGCTTAGCGTCCGACAGGGCACCTTCCTACGAGCAGTACTTC. Encoded protein: CASSLASDRAPSYEQYF.

This sequence joins TRBV2 and TRBJ2-2; no firm D call. Trimming took 2 bases from V and 2 from J, leaving 12 bases between them. CDR1 is SNHLY, CDR2 FYNNEI, per germline. The CDR3 is 16 amino acids. CDR3 nucleotides: TGTGCCAGCAGTGAACTCAGAAGAAAAAACACCGGGGAGCTGTTTTTT. It yields the protein CASSELRRKNTGELFF.

The V gene is TRBV20-1, the J gene TRBJ1-2, with unresolved D. The CDR3 extends over 14 amino acids. Trimming took 4 bases from V and 7 from J, leaving 19 bases between them. The germline V gene encodes CDR1 DFQATT and CDR2 SNEGSKA (reference sequence). The CDR3 DNA reads TGCAGTGCTAATGACGCCCACAAGATATCTGGCTACACCTTC. Its translation: CSANDAHKISGYTF.

The table lists this clonotype with a count of one. The rearrangement links TRBV5-4 to TRBJ2-7, with 7 bases aligning to TRBD1. V lost 4 bases and J lost 4; bases outside the gene matches: 5. CDR3 size: 13 residues. Germline values: CDR1 SGHNT, CDR2 YYREEE (reference sequence). The CDR3 loop reads CASSLDRQYEQYF. For the CDR3, the DNA is TGTGCCAGCAGCCTGGACAGGCAGTACGAGCAGTACTTC. The entire variable domain, with the rest obtained from reference TRBV5-4 and TRBJ2-7, is as follows: ETGVTQSPTHLIKTRGQQVTLRCSSQSGHNTVSWYQQALGQGPQFIFQYYREEENGRGNFPPRFSGLQFPNYSSELNVNALELDDSALYLCASSLDRQYEQYFGPGTRLTVT.

The chain recombines TRBV30 with TRBJ2-1; D is undetermined. The germline CDR1 and CDR2 sequences are GTSNPN and SVGIG (reference sequence). Trimming removed 1 base at V and 7 bases at J, with 20 bases between. The CDR3 is made up of 16 amino acids. The CDR3 nucleotides read TGTGCCTGGAGTGGGAGTGGGCCTCCAAGATCGAATGAGCAGTTCTTC. It is translated as CAWSGSGPPRSNEQFF.

Only a few counts were recorded for this clonotype. The chain uses TRBV7-3 and TRBJ2-3; weak D call: TRBD1 (6 bases). This CDR3 comprises 13 residues. Germline lookup yields CDR1 SGHTA and CDR2 FQGTGA. Trimming removed 6 bases from V and 4 bases from J, with 11 bases in between. The CDR3 loop reads CASSQGGADTQYF. The CDR3 bases are TGTGCCAGCAGTCAAGGGGGTGCAGATACGCAGTATTTT.

The chain couples TRBV12-3 or TRBV12-4 to TRBJ2-3; D not certain. V dropped 5 bases and J dropped 3 bases, with 15 bases sitting between them. The CDR3 has 15 amino acids. For the CDR3, the DNA is TGTGCCAGCAGTCCCGGCTGGACGACTACAGATACGCAGTATTTT. It is translated as CASSPGWTTTDTQYF.

The V call is TRBV13, the J call TRBJ2-1; D might be TRBD1 or TRBD2, each matching 5 bases. V lost 3 bases to trimming and J lost 10 bases, with 13 bases between them. The CDR3 length is 13 residues. Germline V gene sequence: CDR1 PRHDT, CDR2 FYEKMQ (reference sequence). The CDR3 DNA reads TGTGCCAGCAGCTTTGAGGGGCCGGAGGAGCAGTTCTTC. Translation gives CASSFEGPEEQFF.

This clonotype was recorded only once. J is TRBJ2-7 and V is TRBV4-1, with 9 bases matching TRBD1. This CDR3 comprises 14 residues. The germline gives CDR1 MGHRA, CDR2 YSYEKL. After removal of 3 bases from V and 6 bases from J, the junction contained 6 bases not matched to a gene. The CDR3 spells CASSHWTGAREQYF. The CDR3 DNA is TGCGCCAGCAGCCATTGGACAGGGGCTCGCGAGCAGTACTTC.

The chain uses TRBV27 and TRBJ1-5; maybe TRBD1 (6 bases). Germline V gene lookup returns CDR1 MNHEY and CDR2 SMNVEV (reference sequence). V gave up 0 bases and J gave up 2 bases, with 11 bases separating them. CDR3 length: 16 residues. The CDR3 here is CASSLSWGLRNQPQHF. The CDR3 DNA follows: TGTGCCAGCAGTTTATCTTGGGGGCTCCGCAATCAGCCCCAGCATTTT.

CDR3 sequence: CASSQPPSGPHYEQYF. As DNA, the CDR3 is TGTGCCAGCAGCCAGCCCCCGTCCGGGCCCCACTACGAGCAGTACTTC. The chain recombines TRBV3-1 with TRBJ2-7; D gene ambiguous. The CDR3 spans 16 residues. Germline lookup yields CDR1 LGHDT and CDR2 YNNKEL (reference sequence). V was pared by 3 bases and J by 3 bases, with 18 bases between.